Below, 25 T cell receptor beta chains from the same sample are listed, as sequenced in a study of T cell repertoires in ileal Crohn's disease. Measured with immunoSEQ multiplex PCR; TCRdb has only the in-frame clones, and not every one. The table lists 12,000 or so clones, 67% of them singletons. Documented time point: neoterminal ileum biopsy at postoperative endoscopy, about 6 months after surgery. Sequencing was performed on ileal tissue. Every receptor here comes from an adult with Crohn's disease.

By sample share, this clone is medium-sized. The rearrangement uses TRBV7-9 and TRBJ1-3; no definite D call. CDR3 length: 16 residues. Trimming removed 2 bases at V and 0 bases at J, with 11 bases between. Per the germline V gene, CDR1 is SEHNR and CDR2 is FQNEAQ (reference sequence). In nucleotides, the CDR3 is TGTGCCAGCAGCTTACAAGGCGGAAGCTCTGGAAACACCATATATTTT. It encodes CASSLQGGSSGNTIYF.

J is TRBJ1-1 and V is TRBV19; D might be TRBD1 (5 bases). This CDR3 has 15 residues. Trimming cost V 1 base and J 0 bases, with 9 bases left between them. In germline, CDR1 is LNHDA, CDR2 SQIVND (reference sequence). In DNA, the CDR3 is TGTGCCAGTAGTATAGGGGGCCTCATGAACACTGAAGCTTTCTTT. Translation gives CASSIGGLMNTEAFF.

The V gene is TRBV5-1, the J gene TRBJ1-1, with D hard to call. The CDR3 extends over 14 amino acids. Trimming stripped 4 bases from V and 1 base from J, with 11 bases between. The germline gives CDR1 SGHRS, CDR2 YFSETQ. CDR3 DNA sequence: TGCGCCAGCAGCCCTGGGCCGGGGAACACTGAAGCTTTCTTT. Translation gives CASSPGPGNTEAFF.

The rearrangement joins TRBV7-3 to TRBJ2-5; a possible D gene is TRBD1 (6 bases). Trimming removed 1 base from V and 5 bases from J, with 20 bases in between. The germline V gene encodes CDR1 SGHTA and CDR2 FQGTGA. This CDR3 contains 17 residues. CDR3 DNA: TGTGCCAGCAGCTTAAGGGGACAAACTAGTGTCGGCGAGACCCAGTACTTC. It yields the protein CASSLRGQTSVGETQYF.

This clone came up a few times. The chain recombines TRBV13 with TRBJ1-3; no clear D. The CDR3 sequence is 16 residues long. Germline V CDR1 and CDR2: PRHDT, FYEKMQ (reference sequence). V dropped 5 bases and J dropped 2 bases, with 16 bases sitting between them. CDR3 sequence: CASSPASGTPGNTIYF. DNA of the CDR3: TGTGCCAGCAGCCCAGCGTCGGGTACGCCTGGAAACACCATATATTTT.

This clone was detected a few times. J is TRBJ1-2 and V is TRBV18; D remains unclear. CDR1 KGHSH and CDR2 LQKENI come from the germline V gene. V lost 3 bases to trimming and J lost 0 bases, with 11 bases between them. This CDR3 is built from 15 residues. The CDR3 is CASSPPGAPNYGYTF. The DNA for the CDR3 is TGTGCCAGCTCACCGCCGGGAGCTCCTAACTATGGCTACACCTTC. Filled out from reference TRBV18 and TRBJ1-2, the complete variable domain reads NAGVMQNPRHLVRRRGQEARLRCSPMKGHSHVYWYRQLPEEGLKFMVYLQKENIIDESGMPKERFSAEFPKEGPSILRIQQVVRGDSAAYFCASSPPGAPNYGYTFGSGTRLTVV.

The rearrangement links TRBV16 to TRBJ2-7, with 8 bases fitting TRBD1. Germline CDR1 is KGHSY and CDR2 is FQNENV. V lost 4 bases to trimming and J lost 9 bases; unmatched junction nucleotides: 8. CDR3 length: 13 residues. CDR3 region: CASSPDRESVQYF. CDR3 sequence (DNA): TGTGCCAGCAGCCCGGACAGGGAATCGGTGCAGTACTTC.

The chain combines TRBV30 with TRBJ1-5, with D possibly matching TRBD1 (5 bases). This CDR3 is 14 amino acids long. The V gene lost 5 bases and the J gene lost 7 bases, with 18 bases spanning the gap. CDR1 is GTSNPN and CDR2 is SVGIG in the germline V gene (reference sequence). CDR3 protein: CAWGDPGIRQPQHF. CDR3 bases: TGTGCCTGGGGAGATCCAGGGATAAGGCAGCCCCAGCATTTT. The variable domain in full, with the rest retrieved from reference TRBV30 and TRBJ1-5, is SQTIHQWPATLVQPVGSPLSLECTVEGTSNPNLYWYRQAAGRGLQLLFYSVGIGQISSEVPQNLSASRPQDRQFILSSKKLLLSDSGFYLCAWGDPGIRQPQHFGDGTRLSIL.

This rearrangement joins TRBV2 to TRBJ2-6, with a weak D call TRBD2 (5 bases). V was cut by 5 bases and J by 2 bases, with 10 bases left in between. The CDR3 has 15 residues. CDR1 and CDR2 from the germline V gene are SNHLY and FYNNEI. The CDR3 sequence is CASSLEETGANVLTF. The CDR3 nucleotides read TGTGCCAGCAGTCTGGAGGAGACTGGGGCCAACGTCCTGACTTTC.

The gene calls are TRBV7-9 and TRBJ2-3; the match to TRBD2 covers 14 bases. Unmatched junction bases numbered 3, after V lost 5 bases and J lost 2 bases. Looked up from germline, CDR1 is SEHNR and CDR2 is FQNEAQ (reference sequence). The CDR3 totals 16 residues. The CDR3 DNA follows: TGTGCCAGCAGCATGGGACTAGCGGGGGCCACAGATACGCAGTATTTT. Its protein is CASSMGLAGATDTQYF.

J is TRBJ1-1 and V is TRBV7-6; TRBD1 might be the D (5 bases). Germline CDR1 reads SGHVS; CDR2 reads FNYEAQ. V shed 5 bases and J shed 1 base, with 8 bases lying between them. The CDR3 is 13 amino acids. The CDR3 DNA sequence: TGTGCCAGCAGCCGTGGACAGAACACTGAAGCTTTCTTT. Translating gives CASSRGQNTEAFF.

J is TRBJ1-4 and V is TRBV5-4; 7 positions agree with TRBD1. This CDR3 comprises 13 residues. The V gene end was trimmed by 6 bases and the J gene end by 8 bases; junction bases not matched to a gene: 7. CDR1 and CDR2 from the germline V gene are SGHNT and YYREEE (reference sequence). The CDR3 loop is CASTTGTEEKLFF. The CDR3 nucleotides are TGTGCCAGCACCACCGGGACAGAGGAAAAACTGTTTTTT.

This clone came up a few times. The chain recombines TRBV5-1 with TRBJ1-1; TRBD1 aligns across 7 bases. Trimming took 4 bases from V and 1 from J; bases not matched to a gene: 10. The CDR3 loop spans 16 amino acids. CDR1 is SGHRS and CDR2 is YFSETQ in the germline V gene. CDR3 region: CASSETLNRGNTEAFF. The CDR3 DNA sequence: TGCGCCAGCAGCGAAACCCTCAACAGGGGGAACACTGAAGCTTTCTTT.

The chain combines TRBV19 with TRBJ2-2, with D possibly being TRBD2 (6 bases). The V end lost 1 base, the J end lost 6 bases, and 9 bases lay between the germline ends. Per the germline V gene, CDR1 is LNHDA and CDR2 is SQIVND (reference sequence). CDR3 size: 14 residues. The CDR3 sequence is CASSIVGGPGELFF. The CDR3 bases are TGTGCCAGTAGTATAGTCGGAGGGCCCGGGGAGCTGTTTTTT.

This clone came up once. The chain recombines TRBV5-4 with TRBJ1-2, with 8 bases that match TRBD1. The CDR3 length is 14 residues. Trimming cost V 2 bases and J 4 bases; bases outside gene matches: 4. CDR1 SGHNT and CDR2 YYREEE come from the germline V gene (reference sequence). For the CDR3, the DNA is TGTGCCAGCAGCTTAGACAGGGGAGTCTATGGCTACACCTTC. It translates to CASSLDRGVYGYTF.

The chain links TRBV6-5 to TRBJ1-1, with TRBD1 matching 7 bases. Losses at the gene ends were 0 bases for V and 0 bases for J; bases not matched to a gene: 1. The CDR3 length is 15 residues. Per germline, CDR1 MNHEY and CDR2 SVGAGI. The CDR3 protein is CASSYSGQLNTEAFF. The CDR3, as DNA: TGTGCCAGCAGTTACTCGGGACAGCTGAACACTGAAGCTTTCTTT.

The chain combines TRBV5-1 with TRBJ2-3; 8 positions match TRBD1. This CDR3 is built from 15 residues. From germline, CDR1 is SGHRS and CDR2 YFSETQ. J lost 0 bases, V lost 2 bases, and 2 bases had no gene match. The chain's CDR3 is CASSLGQGSTDTQYF. In nucleotides, the CDR3 is TGCGCCAGCAGCTTAGGACAGGGAAGCACAGATACGCAGTATTTT.

By share, this clone counts as large. The chain uses TRBV5-5 and TRBJ2-7; D is unclear. Germline CDR1 reads SGHKS; CDR2 reads YYEKEE (reference sequence). Between the trimmed V and J ends, which lost 4 bases and 6 bases, there was a span of 11 bases. This CDR3 region has 12 residues. The DNA for the CDR3 is TGTGCCAGCAGCGACTCACAGTCCGAGCAGTACTTC. Residues: CASSDSQSEQYF.

This chain connects TRBV2 to TRBJ1-2; D is unresolved. CDR1 and CDR2 from the germline V gene are SNHLY and FYNNEI. This CDR3 has 20 residues. V was pared by 3 bases and J by 4 bases, with 30 bases between. As DNA, the CDR3 is TGTGCCAGCAGTGATGTCAAGGGCCAGGACCTACCCCTAAAGGGCTATGGCTACACCTTC. It yields the protein CASSDVKGQDLPLKGYGYTF.

This clone was recorded a few times. The gene calls are TRBV12-5 and TRBJ1-1, with D uncertain. Trimming cost V 1 base and J 7 bases, with 7 bases left between them. The CDR3 sequence is 12 residues long. Germline CDR1 reads LGHNT; CDR2 reads FRNRAP. The CDR3 DNA reads as TGTGCTAGTGGTTTGGAGCACGGTGAAGCTTTCTTT. It encodes CASGLEHGEAFF. The full variable domain, completed using reference TRBV12-5 and TRBJ1-1, is DARVTQTPRHKVTEMGQEVTMRCQPILGHNTVFWYRQTMMQGLELLAYFRNRAPLDDSGMPKDRFSAEMPDATLATLKIQPSEPRDSAVYFCASGLEHGEAFFGQGTRLTVV.

V is TRBV4-2 and J is TRBJ2-3, with a weak D call TRBD2 (7 bases). V dropped 3 bases and J dropped 6 bases, with 28 bases sitting between them. The CDR3 has 19 amino acids. CDR1 is LGHNA and CDR2 is YNFKEQ in the germline V gene. CDR3 nucleotides: TGTGCCAGCAGCCATCTGGGGAGGGGGTTGGCAGGAACCGACGATACGCAGTATTTT. As protein: CASSHLGRGLAGTDDTQYF.

This chain uses TRBV6-1 with TRBJ1-2; TRBD1 is a possible D gene (6 bases). The CDR3 is 19 residues long. Trimming stripped 0 bases from V and 5 bases from J, with 25 bases between. In germline, CDR1 is MNHNS, CDR2 SASEGT. CDR3 DNA sequence: TGTGCCAGCAGTGAAGCAAAGCGGGACATCGGGAGGGGGAGGTATGGCTACACCTTC. Translated: CASSEAKRDIGRGRYGYTF.

A few counts support this clone. This chain joins TRBV6-4 and TRBJ2-2; 10 bases are a match to TRBD1. CDR3 size: 15 residues. Germline V gene sequence: CDR1 MRHNA, CDR2 SNTAGT. V lost 7 bases and J lost 5; bases outside the gene matches: 7. The CDR3 spells CASTMTGGATGELFF. DNA of the CDR3: TGTGCCAGCACCATGACAGGGGGCGCGACCGGGGAGCTGTTTTTT.

The CDR3 sequence: CASSPTGTSSAYEQYF. The CDR3 DNA sequence: TGTGCCAGCTCACCGACCGGGACTAGTTCGGCCTACGAGCAGTACTTC. The chain employs TRBV18 and TRBJ2-7, with 8 bases that match TRBD2. The CDR3 runs 16 residues. Germline V CDR1 and CDR2: KGHSH, LQKENI. Germline trimming cut 3 bases from V and 2 bases from J; bases unmatched to any gene: 9.

The V and J genes are TRBV7-2 and TRBJ2-1; TRBD2 aligns across 9 bases. The CDR3 covers 17 residues. Trimming took 0 bases from V and 6 from J; bases not matched to a gene: 9. The V gene's germline CDR1 is SGHTA and CDR2 FQGNSA. CDR3 sequence reads: CASSLAHRTSERNEQFF. The DNA of the CDR3 is TGTGCCAGCAGCTTAGCCCACCGGACTAGCGAGCGCAATGAGCAGTTCTTC.